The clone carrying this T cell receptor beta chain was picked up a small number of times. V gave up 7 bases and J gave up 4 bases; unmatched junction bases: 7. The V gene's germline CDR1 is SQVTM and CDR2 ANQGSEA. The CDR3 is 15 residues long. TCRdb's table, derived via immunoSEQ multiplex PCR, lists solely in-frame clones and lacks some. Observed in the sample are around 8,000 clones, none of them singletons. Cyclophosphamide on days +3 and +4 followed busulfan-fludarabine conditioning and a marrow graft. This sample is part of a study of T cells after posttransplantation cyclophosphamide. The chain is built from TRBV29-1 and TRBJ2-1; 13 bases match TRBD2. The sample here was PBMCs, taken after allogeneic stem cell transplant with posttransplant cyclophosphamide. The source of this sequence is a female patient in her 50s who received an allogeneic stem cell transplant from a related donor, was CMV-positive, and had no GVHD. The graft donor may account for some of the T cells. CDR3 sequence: CSATGTSGTYNEQFF. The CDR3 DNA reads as TGCAGCGCGACCGGGACTAGCGGGACTTACAATGAGCAGTTCTTC.